This T cell receptor beta chain is drawn from a study of control samples from healthy donors and cancer patients. This clone occurred once. The V gene lost 7 bases and the J gene lost 6 bases, with 12 bases spanning the gap. This CDR3 region has 12 residues. Generated by immunoSEQ multiplex PCR, the TCRdb table keeps only in-frame clones and is missing some. The profile shows some 57,000 clones, 90% to 95% of them singletons. The sequenced sample consisted of blood. This sequence originates from a man younger than 45 in good health. The chain employs TRBV12-3 or TRBV12-4 and TRBJ1-2; no clear D. In DNA, the CDR3 is TGTGCCAGCACCCGGACTGCGAATGGCTACACCTTC. It yields the protein CASTRTANGYTF.